This is a list of T cell receptor beta chains from one sample in a study of blood T cell repertoires in COVID-19. Sequenced by immunoSEQ multiplex PCR; TCRdb stores in-frame clones only, minus some. The sample records about 40,000 clones, 70% to 90% being singletons. The sequenced material came from peripheral blood. The receptor set was obtained from a human donor in a cohort sampled during active COVID-19. Both conserved end residues are part of each CDR3. D genes are given only for firm matches. A row's size may be missing; if present it is once, few, many or a size class.

- - TRBJ2-5 TRBV7-8 TGTGCCAGCAGCTTAACGGAGTACCAAGAGACCCAGTACTTC CASSLTEYQETQYF
- - TRBJ1-2 TRBV12-3/TRBV12-4 TGTGCCAGCAGAGGGGTTAGCTATGGCTACACCTTC CASRGVSYGYTF
- - TRBJ1-5 TRBV2 TGTGCCAGCAGTATTGGACAGCTCGGTCAGCCCCAGCATTTT CASSIGQLGQPQHF
once - TRBJ2-4 TRBV27 TGTGCCAGCAGGACCGGGACTAAAAACATTCAGTACTTC CASRTGTKNIQYF
- TRBD1 TRBJ2-7 TRBV10-3 TGTGCCATCAGCCTCGGACAGGGCGAGCAGTACTTC CAISLGQGEQYF
once TRBD2 TRBJ2-7 TRBV14 TGTGCCAGCAGCCAAGAGGGTTTCCGGCTAGCGGGGGGATCCTACGAGCAGTACTTC CASSQEGFRLAGGSYEQYF
- - TRBJ1-2 TRBV19 TGTGCCAGTAGTATGCCCAGAGGTGGAAACTATGGCTACACCTTC CASSMPRGGNYGYTF
- - TRBJ2-5 TRBV18 TGTGCCAGCTCACCAGGAGGGGCCCTATTGAAGGAGACCCAGTACTTC CASSPGGALLKETQYF
- - TRBJ2-1 TRBV7-6 TGTGCCAGCAGCCCGAGACGTGGGTTCGGGGGCTACAATGAGCAGTTCTTC CASSPRRGFGGYNEQFF
- TRBD2 TRBJ2-3 TRBV7-9 TGTGCCAGCAGCGGGGGACTAGCGGGGGGCACAGATACGCAGTATTTT CASSGGLAGGTDTQYF
- - TRBJ1-2 TRBV6-4 TGTGCCAGCAGTGACGGGACACTGCCTAACTATGGCTACACCTTC CASSDGTLPNYGYTF
once - TRBJ1-5 TRBV10-3 TGTGCCACCGCCCCAGGGTCCGGTAGCAATCAGCCCCAGCATTTT CATAPGSGSNQPQHF
- TRBD1 TRBJ1-2 TRBV5-8 TGTGCCAGCAGCTTTGGGACAGCGAGCTATGGCTACACCTTC CASSFGTASYGYTF
few - TRBJ1-2 TRBV5-5 TGTGCCAGCAGCCCGGGGGTGGGTACTACCCCCTTC CASSPGVGTTPF
- - TRBJ2-5 TRBV3-1/TRBV3-2 TGTGCCAGCAGCGGGGGGTCTGAGACCCAGTACTTC CASSGGSETQYF
- - TRBJ2-7 TRBV19 TGTGCCAGTAGTATAGTCGACACGCCGCGCTACGAGCAGTACTTC CASSIVDTPRYEQYF
- - TRBJ2-7 TRBV7-8 TGTGCCAGCAGCTCCAGTGGCTACCGAGGCTCCTACGAGCAGTACTTC CASSSSGYRGSYEQYF
once - TRBJ2-3 TRBV4-1 TGCGCCAGCAGCCAAGGGGCCACGAAGGATACGCAGTATTTT CASSQGATKDTQYF
- TRBD1 TRBJ1-2 TRBV5-1 TGCGCCAGCAGCTTGGCCCCCGGGACAGGGGATGGCTACACCTTC CASSLAPGTGDGYTF
- - TRBJ2-3 TRBV18 TGTGCCAGCTCACCACCCCTGCAGGCCACAGATACGCAGTATTTT CASSPPLQATDTQYF
- TRBD2 TRBJ2-1 TRBV3-1/TRBV3-2 TGTGCCAGCAGCCCAGGTGGACTAGCGGGGGGCCGCGGCGATGAGCAGTTCTTC CASSPGGLAGGRGDEQFF
- - TRBJ2-1 TRBV12-3/TRBV12-4 TGTGCCAGCAGTTTGCCAGATAACAATGAGCAGTTCTTC CASSLPDNNEQFF
- - TRBJ1-3 TRBV5-1 TGCGCCAGCAGCTTGGCAGGGAACTCTGGAAACACCATATATTTT CASSLAGNSGNTIYF
- - TRBJ1-3 TRBV27 TGTGCCAGCAGTTTCACAGAAGGGGACACCATATATTTT CASSFTEGDTIYF
- TRBD2 TRBJ2-5 TRBV6-1 TGTGCCAGCAGTGAAGGCGGGGGTAGGGAGACCCAGTACTTC CASSEGGGRETQYF
- TRBD2 TRBJ2-1 TRBV5-4 TGTGCCAGCAGCTTAGCGGGGGGGACTTACAATGAGCAGTTCTTC CASSLAGGTYNEQFF
- - TRBJ1-6 TRBV11-1 TGTGCCAGCAGCTTAAAGAGCGGCTCCTATAATTCACCCCTCCACTTT CASSLKSGSYNSPLHF
- - TRBJ2-2 TRBV7-9 TGTGCCAGCAGCCAACCCGACAGGGAGGACACCGGGGAGCTGTTTTTT CASSQPDREDTGELFF
- - TRBJ2-2 TRBV14 TGTGCCAGCAGGTCATCGTCGGCCGGGGAGCTGTTTTTT CASRSSSAGELFF
- TRBD2 TRBJ2-5 TRBV9 TGTGCCAGCAGCGTAACTAGCGGGGGGTCCGGGACCCAGTACTTC CASSVTSGGSGTQYF
- - TRBJ2-7 TRBV18 TGTGCCAGCTCGTACAGGGAAATCTCCTACGAGCAGTACTTC CASSYREISYEQYF
- TRBD1 TRBJ2-7 TRBV9 TGTGCCAGCAGCCTTGGACAGGGGGCTTTCTACGAGCAGTACTTC CASSLGQGAFYEQYF
- - TRBJ2-1 TRBV10-3 TGTGCCATCACCAAGGGTGGGGCAGGCTCCTACAATGAGCAGTTCTTC CAITKGGAGSYNEQFF
- - TRBJ2-3 TRBV5-1 TGCGCCAGCAGCTTGGCGCGGGACGCAGATACGCAGTATTTT CASSLARDADTQYF
- - TRBJ1-3 TRBV6-1 TGTGCCAGCAGTGAAGCCAGATACTCTGGAAACACCATATATTTT CASSEARYSGNTIYF
- - TRBJ1-1 TRBV11-2 TGTGCCAGCAGAGCTGGGACTGCGATGAACACTGAAGCTTTCTTT CASRAGTAMNTEAFF
- TRBD1 TRBJ1-6 TRBV7-2 TGTGCCAGCCGGCGGGACAGAGGTTTTTATAATTCACCCCTCCACTTT CASRRDRGFYNSPLHF
- - TRBJ1-2 TRBV3-1/TRBV3-2 TGTGCCAGCAGCCGCGCTCGGCGGGGAGCCTATGGCTACACCTTC CASSRARRGAYGYTF
- TRBD1 TRBJ2-7 TRBV6-5 TGTGCCAGCAGTCCTGGGGACAGGGTCTACGAGCAGTACTTC CASSPGDRVYEQYF
- TRBD2 TRBJ2-3 TRBV7-3 TGTGCCAGCAGCGGTGGGGACTACCAAGCAGATACGCAGTATTTT CASSGGDYQADTQYF
medium-sized - TRBJ1-3 TRBV18 TGTGCCAGCTCACCCGACAACTCTGGAAACACCATATATTTT CASSPDNSGNTIYF
- TRBD1 TRBJ2-1 TRBV19 TGTGCCAGTAGTCCAACGGGACAGGGCTATGAGCAGTTCTTC CASSPTGQGYEQFF
- - TRBJ2-7 TRBV5-1 TGCGCCAGCAGCTTGGGTCAGGGGAATGTCTACGAGCAGTACTTC CASSLGQGNVYEQYF
- - TRBJ2-5 TRBV7-9 TGTGCCAGCAGCCAAGAGGAACGAACCCAGTACTTC CASSQEERTQYF
- - TRBJ1-1 TRBV6-6 TGTGCCAGCAGTTACTCCCAAACAGCGAACACTGAAGCTTTCTTT CASSYSQTANTEAFF
- TRBD2 TRBJ2-5 TRBV7-3 TGTGCCAGCAGCTTAAATCCAGCGGGGGCGGGTGAGACCCAGTACTTC CASSLNPAGAGETQYF
- - TRBJ2-1 TRBV10-3 TGTGCCATCACAGGAGGAGAAGGGAATGAGCAGTTCTTC CAITGGEGNEQFF
- TRBD1 TRBJ1-3 TRBV3-1/TRBV3-2 TGTGCCAGCAGCCACCGGGACAGGACAGGAAACACCATATATTTT CASSHRDRTGNTIYF